These T cell receptor beta chains were read from a single sample in a study of blood T cells in healthy people across ages. TCRdb fed the 5' RACE reads into MiXCR, producing one record per CDR3 protein. The table shows fewer than 700,000 distinct CDR3 sequences, with 47% occurring only once. The sample was blood. The receptors here all came from an elderly man in good health. The CDR3 runs from the conserved cysteine through the conserved F or W. The D gene is left open where the match is weak. Expanded clones get a size class; other rows say once, few or many, or leave the size out.

j_call d_call clone_size cdr3_length v_call cdr3_aa cdr3_nt
TRBJ2-2 NA few 15 TRBV6-6 CASRPRQADTGELFF TGTGCCAGCAGACCTAGACAGGCTGACACCGGGGAGCTGTTTTTT
TRBJ2-1 TRBD2 NA 15 TRBV7-2 CASSRLGAGGGEQFF TGTGCCAGCAGCCGCTTGGGAGCGGGAGGGGGTGAGCAGTTCTTC
TRBJ2-5 NA NA 15 TRBV7-6 CASSLHPETPETQYF TGTGCCAGCAGCCTTCATCCTGAGACACCTGAGACCCAGTACTTC
TRBJ2-7 NA NA 13 TRBV16 CASSPYQGHEQYF TGTGCCAGCAGCCCATACCAGGGGCACGAGCAGTACTTC
TRBJ1-1 NA NA 17 TRBV5-1 CASTLGGVTVAYTEAFF TGCGCCAGCACCCTAGGAGGTGTTACGGTAGCTTACACTGAAGCTTTCTTT
TRBJ2-5 NA NA 17 TRBV11-1 CASSLASGRRYGETQYF TGTGCCAGCAGCTTAGCGTCGGGCCGACGATACGGGGAGACCCAGTACTTC
TRBJ2-5 TRBD1 many 12 TRBV6-5 CASRTGTGTQYF TGTGCCAGCAGAACAGGGACAGGGACCCAGTACTTC
TRBJ2-5 TRBD2 NA 15 TRBV20-1 CSASGTSGWKETQYF TGCAGTGCTTCCGGGACTAGCGGGTGGAAAGAGACCCAGTACTTC
TRBJ1-1 NA few 13 TRBV7-2 CASSSHPGVEAFF TGTGCCAGCAGCTCCCACCCAGGGGTTGAAGCTTTCTTT
TRBJ2-3 TRBD2 NA 15 TRBV5-1 CASSLERGGADTQYF TGCGCCAGCAGCTTGGAGCGGGGGGGCGCAGATACGCAGTATTTT
TRBJ2-3 NA few 16 TRBV4-3 CASSPGGRYPADTQYF TGCGCCAGCAGCCCCGGGGGCAGATATCCGGCGGATACGCAGTATTTT
TRBJ2-3 NA few 16 TRBV9 CASSVDDGRGADTQYF TGTGCCAGCAGCGTTGACGATGGGCGTGGGGCAGATACGCAGTATTTT
TRBJ2-7 TRBD2 NA 15 TRBV29-1 CSVNSETSGSYEQYF TGCAGCGTCAACAGTGAGACTAGCGGGAGCTACGAGCAGTACTTC
TRBJ1-1 TRBD1 NA 16 TRBV13 CASSPLGTGGYTEAFF TGTGCCAGCAGCCCTCTAGGGACAGGGGGCTATACTGAAGCTTTCTTT
TRBJ2-3 NA NA 16 TRBV4-2 CASSQDRSESTDTQYF TGTGCCAGCAGCCAAGATAGGAGCGAGAGCACAGATACGCAGTATTTT
TRBJ2-7 NA few 13 TRBV6-5 CASTPDGLYEQYF TGTGCCAGCACCCCGGACGGGCTCTACGAGCAGTACTTC
TRBJ2-7 NA few 13 TRBV3-1 CASSQERAYEQYF TGTGCCAGCAGCCAAGAAAGGGCCTACGAGCAGTACTTC
TRBJ2-7 NA NA 14 TRBV27 CASSADGRSYEQYF TGTGCCAGCAGTGCGGACGGTCGATCCTACGAGCAGTACTTC
TRBJ2-1 NA NA 15 TRBV7-2 CASSPDRDSYDEQFF TGTGCCAGCAGCCCCGACAGGGACTCCTACGATGAGCAGTTCTTC
TRBJ2-5 NA NA 13 TRBV7-8 CASSVGIGETQYF TGTGCCAGCAGCGTAGGGATTGGGGAGACCCAGTACTTC
TRBJ2-7 NA NA 15 TRBV5-6 CASSKLDRRSYEQYF TGCGCCAGCAGCAAGCTGGACCGCAGGAGCTACGAGCAGTACTTC
TRBJ2-3 TRBD2 NA 15 TRBV20-1 CSAEAGDRGTDTQYF TGCAGTGCTGAAGCGGGAGATCGCGGCACAGATACGCAGTATTTT
TRBJ2-5 TRBD2 NA 17 TRBV6-2/TRBV6-3 CASSLLTSGRVYETQYF TGTGCCAGCAGCCTACTGACTAGCGGGAGGGTTTACGAGACCCAGTACTTC
TRBJ2-7 NA few 13 TRBV28 CASSLSSSYEQYF TGTGCCAGCAGTTTAAGTAGTTCCTACGAGCAGTACTTC